This T cell receptor beta chain was sequenced for a study of CD8+ T cells in alopecia areata. It was from PBMCs that CD4+ and CD8+ T cells were sorted. Points on this clone: Its matching antigen is unknown.

Extracted RNA was reverse transcribed, and the resulting cDNA served as sequencing template. Repertoires were generated with immunoSEQ multiplex PCR, while TCRdb's copy carries only in-frame clones and drops some. Of 150,000 or so clones in the sample, 55% were seen once. Study-wide results and limits: Alphabeta T cells residing in normal skin are also sequenced in scalp samples.

The specimen was CD4+ T cells sorted from blood. This receptor was obtained from a human donor in good health.

The CDR3 DNA is TGTGCCAGCAGTGGGGGACTACCTAGCACAGATACGCAGTATTTT. Its protein product is CASSGGLPSTDTQYF. V and J are TRBV2 and TRBJ2-3, with 7 bases that match TRBD2. The junction had 4 bases not matched to a gene; V was cut back by 4 bases and J by 0 bases. The CDR3 is 15 amino acids. Germline V gives CDR1 SNHLY, CDR2 FYNNEI.